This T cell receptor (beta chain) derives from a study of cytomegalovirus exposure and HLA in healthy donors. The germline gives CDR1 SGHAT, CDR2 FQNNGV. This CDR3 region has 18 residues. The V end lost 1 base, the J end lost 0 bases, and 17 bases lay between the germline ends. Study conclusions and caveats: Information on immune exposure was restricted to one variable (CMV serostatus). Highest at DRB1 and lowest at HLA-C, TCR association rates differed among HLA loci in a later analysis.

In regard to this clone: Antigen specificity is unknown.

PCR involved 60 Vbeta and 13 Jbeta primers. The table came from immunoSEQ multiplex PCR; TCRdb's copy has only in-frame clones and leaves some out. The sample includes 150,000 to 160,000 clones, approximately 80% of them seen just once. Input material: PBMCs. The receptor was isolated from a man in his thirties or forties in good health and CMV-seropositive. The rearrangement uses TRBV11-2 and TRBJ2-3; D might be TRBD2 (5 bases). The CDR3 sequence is CASSLVFLARTSTDTQYF. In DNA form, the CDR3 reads TGTGCCAGCAGCTTAGTTTTCTTAGCGAGAACCAGCACAGATACGCAGTATTTT.